Listed here are 6 T cell receptor beta chains from one sample, sequenced in a study of memory CD4+ T cells and cytomegalovirus serostatus. This table comes from immunoSEQ multiplex PCR, and its TCRdb copy is limited to in-frame clones, with some not included. The table has 60,000 to 75,000 clones, less than 85% seen once. Single viable CD3+CD4+CD8-CD45RO+ cells were sorted as the memory CD4+ T cells. Sample: memory CD4+ T cells from blood. Every receptor here comes from an adult in good health and CMV-seronegative. Some clones in this sample may be carry-over from other donors' samples.

The rearrangement uses TRBV2 and TRBJ2-5; perhaps TRBD1 as D (6 bases). V gave up 3 bases and J gave up 5 bases, with 16 bases separating them. CDR3 length: 15 amino acids. Germline CDR1 SNHLY, CDR2 FYNNEI. As DNA, the CDR3 is TGTGCCAGCAGTGACACAGGGTTGACCAGGGAGACCCAGTACTTC. It translates to CASSDTGLTRETQYF.

This clone came up once. Written as DNA, the CDR3 is TGTGCCAGCAGTTTACAGGGACGGATTCATGGCTACACCTTC. Translated: CASSLQGRIHGYTF. The gene calls are TRBV27 and TRBJ1-2; a possible D gene is TRBD1 (5 bases). The length of the CDR3 is 14 residues. Germline V CDR1 and CDR2: MNHEY, SMNVEV (reference sequence). Trimming left V 2 bases short and J 6 bases short, with 13 bases between.

The chain joins TRBV28 to TRBJ1-1; 8 nucleotides line up with TRBD1. After removal of 6 bases from V and 1 base from J, the junction contained 22 bases not matched to a gene. This CDR3 spans 20 amino acids. CDR1 is MDHEN, CDR2 SYDVKM, per germline. The CDR3 loop reads CASRFGTGRYTTKRNTEAFF. The CDR3 bases are TGTGCCAGCAGGTTCGGGACAGGACGATATACTACTAAAAGGAACACTGAAGCTTTCTTT.

This clone has just one count. The genes are TRBV6-5 and TRBJ1-4; 7 nucleotides agree with TRBD1. Germline loops: CDR1 MNHEY, CDR2 SVGAGI. V dropped 6 bases and J dropped 3; count of bases not matched to a gene: 7. This CDR3 comprises 15 residues. CDR3 sequence reads: CASRQGGTANEKLFF. DNA of the CDR3: TGTGCCAGCAGGCAGGGGGGGACCGCTAATGAAAAACTGTTTTTT.

V gene TRBV2 combines with J gene TRBJ2-3, with 7 bases fitting TRBD1. The CDR3 contains 17 residues. The junction had 14 bases not matched to a gene; V was cut back by 6 bases and J by 2 bases. Per the germline V gene, CDR1 is SNHLY and CDR2 is FYNNEI. CDR3: CASSSFLQGLSTDTQYF. In DNA form, the CDR3 reads TGTGCCAGCAGCTCCTTTTTACAGGGGCTTTCCACAGATACGCAGTATTTT.

In its sample, this clone was seen once. The rearrangement joins TRBV18 to TRBJ1-1, with D maybe TRBD1 (6 bases). Germline V gene data show CDR1 as KGHSH and CDR2 as LQKENI. This CDR3 comprises 16 residues. V was pared by 1 base and J by 0 bases, with 12 bases between. CDR3 loop: CASSPRIGQMNTEAFF. Here the CDR3 DNA reads TGTGCCAGCTCACCACGTATCGGACAGATGAACACTGAAGCTTTCTTT. The entire variable domain, with the rest obtained from reference TRBV18 and TRBJ1-1, is as follows: NAGVMQNPRHLVRRRGQEARLRCSPMKGHSHVYWYRQLPEEGLKFMVYLQKENIIDESGMPKERFSAEFPKEGPSILRIQQVVRGDSAAYFCASSPRIGQMNTEAFFGQGTRLTVV.